This T cell receptor beta chain was sequenced in a study of blood T cell repertoires in COVID-19. Assay: immunoSEQ multiplex PCR; the TCRdb copy retains only in-frame clones and omits some. This table has 150,000 to 200,000 clones, about 89% appearing once. Participants' own reports of clinical history determined their cohort assignment. The CDR3 loop spans 15 amino acids. The V and J ends lost 5 bases and 7 bases, in that order; junction bases with no gene match: 9. From germline, CDR1 is SEHNR and CDR2 FQNEAQ (reference sequence). The genes are TRBV7-9 and TRBJ2-3, with TRBD2 matching over 10 bases. Material for sequencing was PBMCs or T cells enriched from blood (not recorded which). This sequence was found in a woman aged 18-29 years who had recovered from COVID-19. The CDR3 DNA sequence: TGTGCCAGCAGCCTTACCTGGACTAGCGGTAATACGCAGTATTTT. Translated: CASSLTWTSGNTQYF.